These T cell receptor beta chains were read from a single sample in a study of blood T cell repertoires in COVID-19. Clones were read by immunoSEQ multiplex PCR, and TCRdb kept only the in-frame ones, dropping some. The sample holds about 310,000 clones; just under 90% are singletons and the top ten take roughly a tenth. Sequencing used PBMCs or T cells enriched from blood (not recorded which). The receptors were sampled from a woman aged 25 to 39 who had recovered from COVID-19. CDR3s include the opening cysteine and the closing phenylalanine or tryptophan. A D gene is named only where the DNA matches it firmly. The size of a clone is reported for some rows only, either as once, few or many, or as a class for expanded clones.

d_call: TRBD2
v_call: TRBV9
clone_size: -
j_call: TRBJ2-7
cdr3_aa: CASSLGLAGVYEQYF
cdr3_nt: TGTGCCAGCAGTCTGGGACTAGCGGGCGTTTACGAGCAGTACTTC

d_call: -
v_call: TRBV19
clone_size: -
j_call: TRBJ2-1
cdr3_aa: CASSILAGNEQFF
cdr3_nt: TGTGCCAGTAGTATCTTGGCCGGGAATGAGCAGTTCTTC

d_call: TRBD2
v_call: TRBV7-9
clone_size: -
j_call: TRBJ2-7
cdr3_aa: CASSAQGLAVYEQYF
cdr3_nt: TGTGCCAGCAGCGCCCAGGGACTAGCGGTCTACGAGCAGTACTTC

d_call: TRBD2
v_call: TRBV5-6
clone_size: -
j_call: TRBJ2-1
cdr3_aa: CASSFGLARYNEQFF
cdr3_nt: TGTGCCAGCAGCTTCGGACTAGCGAGGTACAATGAGCAGTTCTTC

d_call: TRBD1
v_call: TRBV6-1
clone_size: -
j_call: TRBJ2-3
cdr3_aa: CASSEPGQKDF
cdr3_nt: TGTGCCAGCAGTGAGCCGGGACAGAAAGATTTT

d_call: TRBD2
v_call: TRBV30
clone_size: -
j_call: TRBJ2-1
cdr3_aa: CAWKTSGNHEQFF
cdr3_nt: TGTGCCTGGAAGACTAGCGGGAACCATGAGCAGTTCTTC

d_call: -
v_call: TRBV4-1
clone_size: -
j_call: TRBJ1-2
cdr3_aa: CASSQAGQRKYGYTF
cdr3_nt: TGCGCCAGCAGCCAAGCCGGACAGCGAAAATATGGCTACACCTTC

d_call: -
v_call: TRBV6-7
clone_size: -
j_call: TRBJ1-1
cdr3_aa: CASSYSRTANTEAFF
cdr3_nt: TGTGCCAGCAGTTACTCGCGGACAGCGAACACTGAAGCTTTCTTT

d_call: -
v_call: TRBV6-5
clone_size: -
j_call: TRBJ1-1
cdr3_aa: CASRVTGINTEAFF
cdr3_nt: TGTGCCAGCAGAGTGACAGGCATCAACACTGAAGCTTTCTTT

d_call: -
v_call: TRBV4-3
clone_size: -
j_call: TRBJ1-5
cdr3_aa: CASSQESFHQPQHF
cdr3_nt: TGCGCCAGCAGCCAAGAGTCTTTCCATCAGCCCCAGCATTTT

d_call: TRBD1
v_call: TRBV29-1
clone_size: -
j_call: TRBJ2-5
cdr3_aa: CSVVGQGEETQYF
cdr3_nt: TGCAGCGTTGTGGGCCAGGGGGAAGAGACCCAGTACTTC

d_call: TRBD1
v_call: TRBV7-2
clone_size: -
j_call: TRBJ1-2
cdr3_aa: CASSWDRDGGYTF
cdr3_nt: TGTGCCAGCAGCTGGGACAGGGATGGCGGCTACACCTTC

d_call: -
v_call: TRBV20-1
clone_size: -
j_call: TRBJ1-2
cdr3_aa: CSASRDGYTF
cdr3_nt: TGCAGTGCTAGCCGGGATGGCTACACCTTC

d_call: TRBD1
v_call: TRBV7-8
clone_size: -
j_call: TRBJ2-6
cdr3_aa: CASSPNLRDRIPYSGANVLTF
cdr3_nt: TGTGCCAGCAGCCCGAATTTAAGGGACAGGATACCTTACTCTGGGGCCAACGTCCTGACTTTC

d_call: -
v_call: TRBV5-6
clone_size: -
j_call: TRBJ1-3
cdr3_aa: CASSLKETTSGNTIYF
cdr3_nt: TGTGCCAGCAGCTTGAAGGAAACTACCTCTGGAAACACCATATATTTT

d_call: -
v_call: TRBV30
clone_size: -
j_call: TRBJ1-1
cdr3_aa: CAWSVTAEAFF
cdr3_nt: TGTGCCTGGAGTGTAACGGCTGAAGCTTTCTTT

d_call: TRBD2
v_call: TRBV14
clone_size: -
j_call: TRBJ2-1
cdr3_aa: CASSQVVSSGTRDYNEQFF
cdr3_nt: TGTGCCAGCAGCCAAGTCGTCTCAAGCGGGACTAGGGACTACAATGAGCAGTTCTTC

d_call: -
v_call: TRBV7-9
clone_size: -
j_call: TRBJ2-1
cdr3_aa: CASSLRGGDKGQFF
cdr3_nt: TGTGCCAGCAGCCTAAGGGGTGGGGACAAAGGGCAGTTCTTC

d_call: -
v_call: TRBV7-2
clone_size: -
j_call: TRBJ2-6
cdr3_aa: CASSLLAGAPGANVLTF
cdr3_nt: TGTGCCAGCAGCTTATTGGCTGGGGCGCCGGGGGCCAACGTCCTGACTTTC

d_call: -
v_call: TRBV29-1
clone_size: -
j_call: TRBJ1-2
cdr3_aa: CSVVPVAVGGYTF
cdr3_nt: TGCAGCGTTGTTCCTGTGGCAGTTGGTGGCTACACCTTC

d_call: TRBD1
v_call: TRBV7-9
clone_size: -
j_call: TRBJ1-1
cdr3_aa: CASSSVQGGDTEAFF
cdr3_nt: TGTGCCAGCAGCTCCGTACAGGGGGGAGACACTGAAGCTTTCTTT

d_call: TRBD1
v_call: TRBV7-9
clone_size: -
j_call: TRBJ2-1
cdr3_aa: CASSADRAPHNEQFF
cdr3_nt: TGTGCCAGCAGCGCGGACAGGGCCCCTCACAATGAGCAGTTCTTC

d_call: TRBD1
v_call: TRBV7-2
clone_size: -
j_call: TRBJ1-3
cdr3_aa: CASSLRQGSGNTIYF
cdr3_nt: TGTGCCAGCAGCTTAAGACAGGGTTCTGGAAACACCATATATTTT

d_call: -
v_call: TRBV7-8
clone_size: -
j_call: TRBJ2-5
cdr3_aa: CASSCFWLAGVGETQYF
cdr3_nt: TGTGCCAGCAGCTGCTTCTGGTTGGCGGGTGTAGGGGAGACCCAGTACTTC

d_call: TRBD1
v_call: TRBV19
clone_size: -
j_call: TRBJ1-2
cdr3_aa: CASSSDGTGVYNGYTF
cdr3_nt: TGTGCCAGTAGTTCCGATGGGACAGGGGTGTACAATGGCTACACCTTC

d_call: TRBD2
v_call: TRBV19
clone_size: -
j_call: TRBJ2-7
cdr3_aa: CASSQRDGLAAYEQYF
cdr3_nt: TGTGCCAGTAGCCAGAGAGATGGACTAGCGGCATACGAGCAGTACTTC

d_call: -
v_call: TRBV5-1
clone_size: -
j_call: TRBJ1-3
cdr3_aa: CASSVTGTQSGNTIYF
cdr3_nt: TGCGCCAGCAGCGTCACCGGGACACAATCTGGAAACACCATATATTTT

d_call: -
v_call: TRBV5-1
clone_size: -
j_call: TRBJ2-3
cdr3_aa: CASSSAGTDTQYF
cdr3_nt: TGCGCCAGCAGCTCTGCAGGCACAGATACGCAGTATTTT

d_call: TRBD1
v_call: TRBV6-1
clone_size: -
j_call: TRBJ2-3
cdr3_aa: CASSALGQGETDTQYF
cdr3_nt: TGTGCCAGCAGTGCCTTGGGACAGGGGGAGACAGATACGCAGTATTTT

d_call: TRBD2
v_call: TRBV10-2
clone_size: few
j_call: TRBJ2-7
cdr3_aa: CASTPSGGTYEQYF
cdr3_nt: TGCGCCAGCACTCCCAGCGGGGGTACCTACGAGCAGTACTTC

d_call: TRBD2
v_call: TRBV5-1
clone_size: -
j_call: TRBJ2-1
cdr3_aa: CASSLAGASGSSEQFF
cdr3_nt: TGCGCCAGCAGCTTGGCCGGGGCTAGCGGGAGTAGTGAGCAGTTCTTC

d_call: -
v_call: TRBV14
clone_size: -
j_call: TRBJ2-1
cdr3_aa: CASGPPTSYNEQFF
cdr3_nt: TGTGCCAGCGGCCCTCCCACATCCTACAATGAGCAGTTCTTC

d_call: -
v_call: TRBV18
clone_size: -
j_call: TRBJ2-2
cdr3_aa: CASSPMDSTGELFF
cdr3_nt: TGTGCCAGCTCACCAATGGACAGCACCGGGGAGCTGTTTTTT

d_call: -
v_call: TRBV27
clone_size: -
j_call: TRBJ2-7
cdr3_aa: CASSLLFGSPTEQYF
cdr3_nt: TGTGCCAGCAGTTTGCTTTTTGGGAGCCCCACCGAGCAGTACTTC

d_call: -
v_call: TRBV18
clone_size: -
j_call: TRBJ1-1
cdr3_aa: CASSPRPVDNEAFF
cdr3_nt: TGTGCCAGCTCACCACGCCCGGTCGATAATGAAGCTTTCTTT

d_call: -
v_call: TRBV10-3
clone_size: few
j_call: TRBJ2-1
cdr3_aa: CAITPTGGSQKGGEQFF
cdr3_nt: TGTGCCATCACCCCAACGGGAGGCTCCCAAAAAGGGGGTGAGCAGTTCTTC

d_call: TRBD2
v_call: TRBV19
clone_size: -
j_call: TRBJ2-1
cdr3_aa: CASRVAGVRNEQFF
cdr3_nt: TGTGCCAGTAGGGTAGCGGGAGTGCGCAATGAGCAGTTCTTC

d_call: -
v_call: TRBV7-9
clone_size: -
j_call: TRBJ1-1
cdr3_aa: CASSLPDAENTEAFF
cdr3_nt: TGTGCCAGCAGCTTGCCAGATGCGGAGAACACTGAAGCTTTCTTT

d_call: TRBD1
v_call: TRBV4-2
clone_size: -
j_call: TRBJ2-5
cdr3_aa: CASSQVSGGNQETQYF
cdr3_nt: TGTGCCAGCAGCCAAGTGTCAGGGGGAAACCAAGAGACCCAGTACTTC

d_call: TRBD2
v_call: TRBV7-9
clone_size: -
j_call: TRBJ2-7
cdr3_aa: CASSLGPSGDSYEQYF
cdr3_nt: TGTGCCAGCAGCTTAGGACCTAGCGGGGATTCCTACGAGCAGTACTTC

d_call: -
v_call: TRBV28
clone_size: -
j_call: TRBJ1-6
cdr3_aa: CASSEGDWGPNSPLHF
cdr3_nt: TGTGCCAGCAGCGAAGGGGATTGGGGCCCAAATTCACCCCTCCACTTT

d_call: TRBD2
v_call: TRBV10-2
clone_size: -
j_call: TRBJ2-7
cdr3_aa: CASSPGLAGGRVSEQYF
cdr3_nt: TGCGCCAGCAGCCCGGGACTAGCGGGAGGGCGGGTCTCCGAGCAGTACTTC

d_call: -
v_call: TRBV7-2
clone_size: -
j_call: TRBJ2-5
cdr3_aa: CASSLVGTNQETQYF
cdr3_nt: TGTGCCAGCAGCTTAGTTGGGACAAACCAAGAGACCCAGTACTTC

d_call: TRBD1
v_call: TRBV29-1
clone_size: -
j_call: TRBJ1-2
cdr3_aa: CSVDRGNNYGYTF
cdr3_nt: TGCAGCGTTGACAGGGGGAATAACTATGGCTACACCTTC

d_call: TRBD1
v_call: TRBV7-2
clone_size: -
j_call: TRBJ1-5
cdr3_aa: CASSLSTGFGQPQHF
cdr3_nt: TGTGCCAGCAGCTTGTCGACAGGGTTCGGTCAGCCCCAGCATTTT

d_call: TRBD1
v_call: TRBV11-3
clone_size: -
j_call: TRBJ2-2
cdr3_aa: CASSPSPTGSNTGELFF
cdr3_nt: TGTGCCAGCAGCCCCTCCCCGACAGGGTCGAACACCGGGGAGCTGTTTTTT

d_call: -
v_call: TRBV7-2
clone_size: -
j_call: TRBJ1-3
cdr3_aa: CASSLFQGPSSGNTIYF
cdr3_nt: TGTGCCAGCAGCTTATTCCAGGGGCCGAGCTCTGGAAACACCATATATTTT